These 9 T cell receptor beta chains originate from one sample sequenced in a study of blood T cell repertoires in COVID-19 (dated by TCRdb to between 2020 and 2021). Library preparation was by the immunoSEQ multiplex PCR assay. Here the immuneACCESS table is served through TCRdb, limited to in-frame sequences with V and J called. Missing clones are a known gap in these copies; in checked studies unresolved V genes cover under half, and the rest lacks a known reason. In this sample the table shows nearly 95,000 clones, 90% of which occur a single time. The ten top clones hold approximately 1.5% of the sample. Sequencing was done on a sample of peripheral blood. Receptors were obtained from a human donor with active COVID-19. The donor label of this sample is uncertain.

This clone has more than one count but fewer than ten. The rearrangement joins TRBV6-2 or TRBV6-3 to TRBJ2-7; D is possibly TRBD2 (6 bases). The CDR3 extends over 17 amino acids. The ends were cut back, 2 bases at V and 2 bases at J, with 19 bases in the middle. Germline V lookup: CDR1 MNHEY, CDR2 SVGEGT. DNA for the CDR3: TGTGCCAGCAGTTACGGACTGCTGGGTAGCGGAGCCTACGAGCAGTACTTC. It yields the protein CASSYGLLGSGAYEQYF.

This clone was detected once. The chain carries TRBV4-3 and TRBJ2-3, with D possibly being TRBD2 (6 bases). Trimming removed 10 bases at V and 1 base at J, with 18 bases between. Germline V CDR1 and CDR2: LGHNA, YSLEER. The CDR3 spans 15 residues. The CDR3 loop reads CATKRAGSGTDTQYF. For the CDR3, the DNA is TGCGCCACCAAGCGGGCAGGGTCCGGCACAGATACGCAGTATTTT.

The V and J genes are TRBV18 and TRBJ2-4, with 8 bases aligning to TRBD1. CDR3 size: 18 residues. With V trimmed by 1 base and J by 1 base, 9 bases remained unmatched. Germline V gives CDR1 KGHSH, CDR2 LQKENI. In DNA form, the CDR3 reads TGTGCCAGCTCACCACTTACAGGGGGTAATATGGCCAAAAACATTCAGTACTTC. Protein: CASSPLTGGNMAKNIQYF.

The V gene is TRBV6-2 or TRBV6-3, the J gene TRBJ2-2, with 12 bases that match TRBD2. Germline V gene data show CDR1 as MNHEY and CDR2 as SVGEGT. CDR3 length: 17 residues. V was pared by 5 bases and J by 2 bases, with 6 bases of the junction left unmatched. CDR3 residues: CASSRRLAGVNTGELFF. The CDR3 nucleotides read TGTGCCAGCAGTAGGAGACTAGCGGGGGTCAACACCGGGGAGCTGTTTTTT.

The chain uses TRBV28 and TRBJ2-7, with a possible D match to TRBD2 (6 bases). V dropped 9 bases and J dropped 6 bases, with 12 bases sitting between them. The CDR3 covers 11 residues. Per germline, CDR1 MDHEN and CDR2 SYDVKM. The CDR3 here is CARLGTCEQYF. CDR3 coding DNA: TGTGCCAGACTCGGGACTTGCGAGCAGTACTTC.

The chain employs TRBV5-1 and TRBJ2-7; D uncertain. Germline V lookup: CDR1 SGHRS, CDR2 YFSETQ. This CDR3 has 15 amino acids. V dropped 0 bases and J dropped 3 bases, with 13 bases sitting between them. The CDR3 DNA follows: TGCGCCAGCAGCTTGGTGTCCGGGTCTAACTACGAGCAGTACTTC. Amino acid sequence: CASSLVSGSNYEQYF.

The gene calls are TRBV28 and TRBJ1-6; no reliable D call. The CDR3 runs 12 residues. V was shortened by 4 bases and J by 7 bases, with 5 bases between the two germline ends. Germline CDR1 reads MDHEN; CDR2 reads SYDVKM. The chain's CDR3 is CASSSGNSPLHF. DNA of the CDR3: TGTGCCAGCAGTTCTGGCAATTCACCCCTCCACTTT.

The chain combines TRBV19 with TRBJ1-2, with TRBD1 as a possible D gene (6 bases). Trimming removed 7 bases from V and 5 bases from J, with 14 bases in between. The CDR3 has 13 residues. Germline values: CDR1 LNHDA, CDR2 SQIVND (reference sequence). In nucleotides, the CDR3 is TGTGCCAGTACCCCGACAGGCGAGTATGGCTACACCTTC. Protein: CASTPTGEYGYTF.

The gene calls are TRBV15 and TRBJ1-2, with 9 bases aligning to TRBD1. Losses at the gene ends were 3 bases for V and 4 bases for J; bases not matched to a gene: 3. CDR1 is LNHNV and CDR2 is YYDKDF in the germline V gene (reference sequence). This CDR3 has 14 residues. DNA of the CDR3: TGTGCCACCAGCAGGGCGGACAGGGGCTATGGCTACACCTTC. Its protein product is CATSRADRGYGYTF.